This T cell receptor (beta chain) was sequenced during a study of shared clonotypes between healthy human individuals. Assay: immunoSEQ multiplex PCR; the TCRdb copy retains only in-frame clones and omits some. This repertoire shows approximately 2.5 million clones, around nine tenths found once; its top ten account for around 0.14%. Division of CD4+ cells produced a CD45RA+ naive subset and a CD45RA-negative memory subset. The ends were cut back, 2 bases at V and 4 bases at J, with 5 bases in the middle. The CDR3 sequence is 12 residues long. CDR1 is SGHTA and CDR2 is FQGNSA in the germline V gene. The chain carries TRBV7-2 and TRBJ1-2; D not certain. The receptor comes from a man aged 18-30 years in good health. Sequenced material: naive CD4+ T cells sorted from blood. Noted subset: CD45RA+ positively selected. This CDR3 reads CASSLMGYGYTF. The CDR3 DNA reads as TGTGCCAGCAGCTTAATGGGCTATGGCTACACCTTC.